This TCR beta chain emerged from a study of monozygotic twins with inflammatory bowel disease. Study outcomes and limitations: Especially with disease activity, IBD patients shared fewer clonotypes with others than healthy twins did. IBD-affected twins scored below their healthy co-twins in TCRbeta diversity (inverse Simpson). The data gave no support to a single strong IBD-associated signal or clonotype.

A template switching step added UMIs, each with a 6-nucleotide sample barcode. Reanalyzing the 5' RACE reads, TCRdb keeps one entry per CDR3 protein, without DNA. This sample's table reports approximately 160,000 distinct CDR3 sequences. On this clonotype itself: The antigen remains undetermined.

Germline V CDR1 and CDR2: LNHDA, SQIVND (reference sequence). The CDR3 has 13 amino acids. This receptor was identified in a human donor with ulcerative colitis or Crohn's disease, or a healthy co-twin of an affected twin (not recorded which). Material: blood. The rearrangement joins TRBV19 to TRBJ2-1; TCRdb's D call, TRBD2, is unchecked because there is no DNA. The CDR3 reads CASWDYSYNEQFF.